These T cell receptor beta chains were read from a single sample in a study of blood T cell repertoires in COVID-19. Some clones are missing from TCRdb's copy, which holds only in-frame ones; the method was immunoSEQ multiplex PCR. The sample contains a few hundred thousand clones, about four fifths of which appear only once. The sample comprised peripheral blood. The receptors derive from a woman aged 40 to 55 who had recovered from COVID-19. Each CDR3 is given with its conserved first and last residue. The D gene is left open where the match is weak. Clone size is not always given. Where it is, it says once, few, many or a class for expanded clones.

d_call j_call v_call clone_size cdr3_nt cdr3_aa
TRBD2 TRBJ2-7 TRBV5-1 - TGCGCCAGCAGCTTGACGGCGGGAGGCGAGCAGTACTTC CASSLTAGGEQYF
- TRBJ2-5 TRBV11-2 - TGTGCCAGCAGCTTAGTCCTGCGGGAGACCCAGTACTTC CASSLVLRETQYF
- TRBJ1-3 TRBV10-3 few TGTGCCAGCCGTTTCAGCTCTGGAAACACCATATATTTT CASRFSSGNTIYF
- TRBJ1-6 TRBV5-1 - TGCGCCAGCAGCCTTAATACAGGGAAAACGAATTCACCCCTCCACTTT CASSLNTGKTNSPLHF
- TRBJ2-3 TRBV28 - TGTGCCAGCAGTTTCCCCGGGACTCCGCAGTATTTT CASSFPGTPQYF
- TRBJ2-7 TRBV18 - TGTGCCAGCTCACGACAGGCGATCGGTTACGAGCAGTACTTC CASSRQAIGYEQYF
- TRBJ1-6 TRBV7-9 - TGTGCCAGCAGCCCCCCGAGAGGAGAGGCTTCACCCCTCCACTTT CASSPPRGEASPLHF
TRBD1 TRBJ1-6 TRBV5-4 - TGTGCCAGCAGCTTGAGGACAGGGAATTCACCCCTCCACTTT CASSLRTGNSPLHF
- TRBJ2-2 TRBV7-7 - TGTGCCAGCAGCCCGAGACAGAGCACCGGGGAGCTGTTTTTT CASSPRQSTGELFF
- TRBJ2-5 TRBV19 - TGTGCCAGTAGTATATTTTGGGGACTGGACCAAGAGACCCAGTACTTC CASSIFWGLDQETQYF
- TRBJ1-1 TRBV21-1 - TGTGCCAGCAGCGAAGGGGGGGTTCTACACATGAACACTGAAGCTTTCTTT CASSEGGVLHMNTEAFF
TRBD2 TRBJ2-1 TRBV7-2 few TGTGCCAGCAGCCTAGCGGGGGGAACCTACAATGAGCAGTTCTTC CASSLAGGTYNEQFF
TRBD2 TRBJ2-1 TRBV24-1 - TGTGCCACCAGTGATTTAGGAGCGGGGGGGGCTAATGAGCAGTTCTTC CATSDLGAGGANEQFF
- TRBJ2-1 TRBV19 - TGTGCCAGTAGTATAGGTGGGGCCGGCTACAATGAGCAGTTCTTC CASSIGGAGYNEQFF
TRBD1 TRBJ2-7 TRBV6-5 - TGTGCCAGCATAGGTGCGGCAGGGGGAATTTACGAGCAGTACTTC CASIGAAGGIYEQYF
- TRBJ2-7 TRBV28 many TGTGCCAGCAGGCAGGTGCCCTCCTACGAGCAGTACTTC CASRQVPSYEQYF
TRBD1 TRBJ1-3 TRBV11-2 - TGTGCCAGCAGCTGGAAGACAGGGCGCTCTGGAAACACCATATATTTT CASSWKTGRSGNTIYF
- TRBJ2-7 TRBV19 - TGTGCCAGTAGTATAAACCGAGAGTTCGAGCAGTACTTC CASSINREFEQYF
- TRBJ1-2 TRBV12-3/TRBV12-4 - TGTGCCAGCAGCCCTCGGGAGGAGGTAGGCTACACCTTC CASSPREEVGYTF
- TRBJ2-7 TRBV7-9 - TGTGCCAGCAGCTCCCCGGGACTTGAATACGAGCAGTACTTC CASSSPGLEYEQYF
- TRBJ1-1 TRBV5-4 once TGTGCCAGCAGCTTGACCAAGACAGGGAACACTGAAGCTTTCTTT CASSLTKTGNTEAFF
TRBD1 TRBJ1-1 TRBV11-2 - TGTGCCAGCAGCTTAAAGTTACAGGGGGCAGGGGGCACTGAAGCTTTCTTT CASSLKLQGAGGTEAFF
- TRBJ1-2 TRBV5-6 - TGTGCCAGCACTCGGGGTCTTGAGGATGGCTACACCTTC CASTRGLEDGYTF
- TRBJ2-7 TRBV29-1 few TGCAGCGCAAGCGGGACAGGTGACAGCTACGAGCAGTACTTC CSASGTGDSYEQYF